This paragraph covers one T cell receptor (beta chain) sequence. Its antigen is unknown. The data belong to a study of response to subunit inactivated influenza vaccine. MiXCR, applied by TCRdb to the RT-PCR reads, yields one record per CDR3 protein. The sample yields 540,000 or so distinct CDR3 sequences, over 10% seen once. Regarding the study as a whole: Authors suggested each seasonal flu vaccination may recruit only limited numbers of new T cells.

This receptor was obtained from a man aged 50 to 60 who received an inactivated influenza vaccine. Sequencing was performed on PBMCs from blood, taken roughly 46 days after vaccination.

The CDR3 sequence: CASSAGSAETQYF. CDR3 in DNA: TGCGCCAGCAGCGCCGGAAGCGCCGAGACCCAGTACTTC. The genes are TRBV5-1 and TRBJ2-5, with D unresolved. V lost 4 bases to trimming and J lost 5 bases, with 12 bases between them. The CDR3 covers 13 residues. The germline V gene encodes CDR1 SGHRS and CDR2 YFSETQ.